The 3 T cell receptor beta chains in this list originate from one sample, sequenced in a study of blood T cell repertoires in COVID-19. Clones were read by immunoSEQ multiplex PCR, and TCRdb kept only the in-frame ones, dropping some. The repertoire includes about 270,000 clones, 88% of them detected once, and around 3% sits in the top ten. The sequenced sample was PBMCs or T cells enriched from blood (not recorded which). All receptors derive from a woman in her 50s who had recovered from COVID-19.

This chain connects TRBV24-1 to TRBJ2-7; D call uncertain. Trimming pared 4 bases from V and 3 bases from J, leaving 9 bases between. The CDR3 runs to 13 residues. From germline, CDR1 is KGHDR and CDR2 SFDVKD. CDR3 sequence reads: CATSDPEYYEQYF. The CDR3 DNA follows: TGTGCCACCAGTGACCCCGAGTACTACGAGCAGTACTTC.

This clone was seen a single time. The gene calls are TRBV24-1 and TRBJ2-1, with 11 positions matching TRBD2. CDR1 and CDR2 (germline): KGHDR, SFDVKD. V lost 12 bases to trimming and J lost 8 bases; unmatched junction nucleotides: 14. The CDR3 has 15 residues. In DNA form, the CDR3 reads TGTGCCGTCTCGATAGCGGGAGGGCCTTTCGATGAGCAGTTCTTC. The encoded protein is CAVSIAGGPFDEQFF.

CDR3 loop: CASSMTNQPQHF. DNA for the CDR3: TGTGCCAGTAGTATGACAAATCAGCCCCAGCATTTT. The J gene is TRBJ1-5, the V gene TRBV19, with unresolved D. The CDR3 contains 12 residues. Trimming left V 3 bases short and J 4 bases short, with 4 bases between. CDR1 and CDR2 from the germline V gene are LNHDA and SQIVND (reference sequence).